The source of this TCR beta chain is a study of identical twins. TCRdb re-derived calls from the 5' RACE reads in MiXCR, one entry per CDR3 protein. The sample lists 1,800,000 or so distinct CDR3 sequences; roughly a third were seen once. Germline V lookup: CDR1 SGHDN, CDR2 FVKESK. This CDR3 is 17 amino acids long. The V gene lost 4 bases and the J gene lost 0 bases, with 18 bases spanning the gap. The genes are TRBV14 and TRBJ1-1; D gene uncertain. This receptor was identified in a newborn girl in good health. Sequencing was carried out using cord blood. The CDR3 bases are TGTGCCAGCAGCCCCCGGGTATCCACCGTCATGAACACTGAAGCTTTCTTT. Residues: CASSPRVSTVMNTEAFF.